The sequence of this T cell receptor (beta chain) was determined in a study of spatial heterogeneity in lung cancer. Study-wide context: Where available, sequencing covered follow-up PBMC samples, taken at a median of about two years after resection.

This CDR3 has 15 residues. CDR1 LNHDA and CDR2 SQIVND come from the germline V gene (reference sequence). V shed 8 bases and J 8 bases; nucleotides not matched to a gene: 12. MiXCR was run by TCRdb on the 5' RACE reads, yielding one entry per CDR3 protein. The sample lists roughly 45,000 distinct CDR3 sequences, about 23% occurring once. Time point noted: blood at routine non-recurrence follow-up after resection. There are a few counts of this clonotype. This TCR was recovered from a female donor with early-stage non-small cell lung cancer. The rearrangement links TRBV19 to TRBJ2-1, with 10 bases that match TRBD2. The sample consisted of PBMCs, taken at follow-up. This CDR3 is CASSLSSGGFDEQFF. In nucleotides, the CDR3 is TGTGCCAGTTCCCTCTCTAGCGGGGGTTTCGATGAGCAGTTCTTC.